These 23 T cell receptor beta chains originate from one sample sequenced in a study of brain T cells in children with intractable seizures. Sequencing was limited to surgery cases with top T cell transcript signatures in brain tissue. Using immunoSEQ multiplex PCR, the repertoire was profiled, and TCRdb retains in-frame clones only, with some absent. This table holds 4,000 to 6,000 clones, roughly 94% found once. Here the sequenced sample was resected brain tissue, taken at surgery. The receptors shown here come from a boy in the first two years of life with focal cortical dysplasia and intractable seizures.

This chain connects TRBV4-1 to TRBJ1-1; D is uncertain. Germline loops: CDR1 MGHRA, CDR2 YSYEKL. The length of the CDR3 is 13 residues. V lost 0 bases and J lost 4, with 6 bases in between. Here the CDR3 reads CASSQERTTEAFF. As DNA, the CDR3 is TGCGCCAGCAGCCAAGAGAGGACCACTGAAGCTTTCTTT.

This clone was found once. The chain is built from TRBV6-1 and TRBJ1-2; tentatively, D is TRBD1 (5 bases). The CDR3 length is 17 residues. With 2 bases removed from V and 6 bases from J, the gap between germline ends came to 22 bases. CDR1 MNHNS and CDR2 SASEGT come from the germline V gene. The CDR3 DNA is TGTGCCAGCAGTGAAAAATTACGGATCCGAACGGGGGATGGCTACACCTTC. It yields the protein CASSEKLRIRTGDGYTF.

The DNA of the CDR3 is TGCGCCAGCAGCTCCTCGGGGGGGAATAATTCACCCCTCCACTTT. Its translation is CASSSSGGNNSPLHF. This sequence joins TRBV5-1 and TRBJ1-6; tentative D call: TRBD1 (5 bases). The V gene's germline CDR1 is SGHRS and CDR2 YFSETQ. V was pared by 3 bases and J by 5 bases, with 12 bases between. The CDR3 extends over 15 amino acids.

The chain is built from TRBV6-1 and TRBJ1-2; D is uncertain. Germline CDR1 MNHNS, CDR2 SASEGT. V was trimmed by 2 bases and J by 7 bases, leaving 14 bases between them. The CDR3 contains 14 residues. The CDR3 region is CASSEKRWESGYTF. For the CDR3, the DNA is TGTGCCAGCAGTGAAAAGAGATGGGAGAGTGGCTACACCTTC.

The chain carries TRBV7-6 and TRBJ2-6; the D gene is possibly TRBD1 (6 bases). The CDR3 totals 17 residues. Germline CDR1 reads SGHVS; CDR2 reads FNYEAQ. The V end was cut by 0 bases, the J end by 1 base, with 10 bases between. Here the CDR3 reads CASSLAHRASGANVLTF. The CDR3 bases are TGTGCCAGCAGCTTAGCACACAGGGCTTCTGGGGCCAACGTCCTGACTTTC.

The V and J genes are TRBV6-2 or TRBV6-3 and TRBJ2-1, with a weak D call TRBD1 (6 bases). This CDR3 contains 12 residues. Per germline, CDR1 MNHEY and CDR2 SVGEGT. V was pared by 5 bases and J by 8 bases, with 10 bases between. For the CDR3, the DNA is TGTGCCAGCAGTCAACAGGGCTATGAGCAGTTCTTC. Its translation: CASSQQGYEQFF.

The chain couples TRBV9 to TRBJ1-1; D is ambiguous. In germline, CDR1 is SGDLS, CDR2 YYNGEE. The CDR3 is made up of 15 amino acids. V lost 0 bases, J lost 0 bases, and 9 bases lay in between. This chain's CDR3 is CASSVGVTLNTEAFF. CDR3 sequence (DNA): TGTGCCAGCAGCGTAGGAGTCACCCTGAACACTGAAGCTTTCTTT.

The CDR3 sequence is CSVLAVPPNSQYF. The CDR3, as DNA: TGCAGCGTCTTGGCGGTCCCCCCCAATTCCCAGTACTTC. J is TRBJ2-5 and V is TRBV29-1; D gene ambiguous. Germline-derived CDR1 and CDR2 are SQVTM and ANQGSEA. CDR3 length: 13 residues. V lost 6 bases, J lost 9 bases, and 20 bases lay in between.

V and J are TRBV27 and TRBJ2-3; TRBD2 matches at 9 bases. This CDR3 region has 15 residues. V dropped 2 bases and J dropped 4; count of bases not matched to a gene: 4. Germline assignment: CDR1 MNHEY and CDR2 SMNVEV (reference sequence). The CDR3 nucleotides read TGTGCCAGCAGTTTACTAGCGGGAATCTCAGATACGCAGTATTTT. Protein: CASSLLAGISDTQYF.

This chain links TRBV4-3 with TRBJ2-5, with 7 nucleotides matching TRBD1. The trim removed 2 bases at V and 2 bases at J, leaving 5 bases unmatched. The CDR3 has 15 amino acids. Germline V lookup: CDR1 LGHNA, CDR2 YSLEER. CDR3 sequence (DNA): TGCGCCAGCAGCCAAACAGGGGATGGGCAAGAGACCCAGTACTTC. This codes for CASSQTGDGQETQYF.

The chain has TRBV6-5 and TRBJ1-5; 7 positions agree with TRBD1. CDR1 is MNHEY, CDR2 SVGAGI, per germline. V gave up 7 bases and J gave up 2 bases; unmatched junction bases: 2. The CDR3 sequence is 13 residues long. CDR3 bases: TGTGCCAGCACAGGACAGGGCAATCAGCCCCAGCATTTT. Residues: CASTGQGNQPQHF.

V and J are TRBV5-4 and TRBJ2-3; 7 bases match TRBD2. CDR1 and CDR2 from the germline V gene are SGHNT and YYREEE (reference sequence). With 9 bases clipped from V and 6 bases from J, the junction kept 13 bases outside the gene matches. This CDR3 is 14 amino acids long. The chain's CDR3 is CATKRTSPRDTQYF. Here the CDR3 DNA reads TGTGCCACCAAACGGACTAGTCCCCGGGATACGCAGTATTTT.

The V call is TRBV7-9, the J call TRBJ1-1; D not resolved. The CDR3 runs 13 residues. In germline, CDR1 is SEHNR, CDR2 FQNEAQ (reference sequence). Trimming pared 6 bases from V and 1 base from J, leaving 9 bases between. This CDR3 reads CASSVGWNTEAFF. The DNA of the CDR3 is TGTGCCAGCAGTGTCGGGTGGAACACTGAAGCTTTCTTT.

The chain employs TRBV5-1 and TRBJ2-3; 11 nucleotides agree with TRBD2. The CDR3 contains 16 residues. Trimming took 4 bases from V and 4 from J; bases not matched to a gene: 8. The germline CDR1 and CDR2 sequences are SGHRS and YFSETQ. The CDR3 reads CASSLKTSGKADTQYF. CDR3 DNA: TGCGCCAGCAGCCTTAAGACTAGCGGGAAGGCAGATACGCAGTATTTT.

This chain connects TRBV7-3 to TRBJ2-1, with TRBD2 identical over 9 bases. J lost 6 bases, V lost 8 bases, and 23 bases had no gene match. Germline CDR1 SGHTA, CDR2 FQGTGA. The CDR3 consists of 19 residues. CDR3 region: CASYSVEREDLNVGNEQFF. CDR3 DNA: TGTGCCAGCTACTCGGTGGAGCGGGAGGATTTAAATGTCGGCAATGAGCAGTTCTTC.

CDR3 in amino acids: CASRGLAANTGELFF. The DNA for the CDR3 is TGTGCCAGCAGGGGACTAGCGGCGAACACCGGGGAGCTGTTTTTT. The genes are TRBV25-1 and TRBJ2-2; TRBD2 matches 11 bases. Losses at the gene ends were 6 bases for V and 0 bases for J; bases not matched to a gene: 0. The CDR3 covers 15 residues. CDR1 MGHDK and CDR2 SYGVNS come from the germline V gene.

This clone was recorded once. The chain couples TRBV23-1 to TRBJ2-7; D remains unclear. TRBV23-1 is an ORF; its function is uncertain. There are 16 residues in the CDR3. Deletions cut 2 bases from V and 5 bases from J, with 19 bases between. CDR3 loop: CASSQSSSGPRDEQYF. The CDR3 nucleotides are TGCGCCAGCAGTCAAAGTAGTAGTGGGCCAAGGGACGAGCAGTACTTC.

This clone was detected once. DNA of the CDR3: TGTGCCAGCAGCTCACTAGCGGGAGTGTCCCCAGATACGCAGTATTTT. As protein: CASSSLAGVSPDTQYF. J is TRBJ2-3 and V is TRBV9; 11 nucleotides agree with TRBD2. V was pared by 4 bases and J by 4 bases, with 8 bases of the junction left unmatched. The germline CDR1 and CDR2 sequences are SGDLS and YYNGEE. The CDR3 is 16 residues long.

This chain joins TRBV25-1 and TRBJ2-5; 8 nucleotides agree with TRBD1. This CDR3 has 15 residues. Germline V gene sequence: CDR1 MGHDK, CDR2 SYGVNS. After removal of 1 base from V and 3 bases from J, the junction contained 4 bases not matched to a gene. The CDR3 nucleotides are TGTGCCAGCAGTGAATCGGGACAGGTGAAAGAGACCCAGTACTTC. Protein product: CASSESGQVKETQYF.

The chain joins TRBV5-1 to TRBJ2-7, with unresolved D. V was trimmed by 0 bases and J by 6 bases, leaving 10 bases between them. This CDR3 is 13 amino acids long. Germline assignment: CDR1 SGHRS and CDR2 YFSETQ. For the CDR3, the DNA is TGCGCCAGCAGCTTGGAAGGGCTTAGCGAGCAGTACTTC. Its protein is CASSLEGLSEQYF.

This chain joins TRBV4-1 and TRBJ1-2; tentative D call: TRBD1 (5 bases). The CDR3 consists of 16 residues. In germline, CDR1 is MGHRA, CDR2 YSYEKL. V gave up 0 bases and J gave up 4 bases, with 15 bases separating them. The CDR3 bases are TGCGCCAGCAGCCAAGACGATCTAGGGACGAGCTATGGCTACACCTTC. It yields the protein CASSQDDLGTSYGYTF.

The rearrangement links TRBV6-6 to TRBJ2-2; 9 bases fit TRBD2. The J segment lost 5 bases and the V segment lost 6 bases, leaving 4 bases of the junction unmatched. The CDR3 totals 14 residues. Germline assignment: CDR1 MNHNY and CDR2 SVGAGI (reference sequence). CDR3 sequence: CASRLAGLTGELFF. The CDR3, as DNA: TGTGCCAGCAGACTAGCGGGCTTGACCGGGGAGCTGTTTTTT.

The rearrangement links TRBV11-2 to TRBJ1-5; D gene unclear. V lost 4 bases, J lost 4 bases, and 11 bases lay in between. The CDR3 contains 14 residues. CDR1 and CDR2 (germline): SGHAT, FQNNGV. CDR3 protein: CASSSITENQPQHF. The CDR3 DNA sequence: TGTGCCAGCAGCTCGATCACAGAGAATCAGCCCCAGCATTTT.